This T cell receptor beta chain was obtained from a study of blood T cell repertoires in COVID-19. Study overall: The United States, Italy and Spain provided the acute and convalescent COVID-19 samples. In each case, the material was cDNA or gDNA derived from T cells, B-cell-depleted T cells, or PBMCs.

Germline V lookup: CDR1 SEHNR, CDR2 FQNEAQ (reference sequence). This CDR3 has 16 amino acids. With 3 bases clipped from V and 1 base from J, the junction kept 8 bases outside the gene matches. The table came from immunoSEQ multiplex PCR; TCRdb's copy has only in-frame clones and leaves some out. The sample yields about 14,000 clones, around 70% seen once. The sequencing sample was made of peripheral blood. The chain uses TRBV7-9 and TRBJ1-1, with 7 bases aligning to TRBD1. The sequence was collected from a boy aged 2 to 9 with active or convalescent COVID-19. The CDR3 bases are TGTGCCAGCAGCTTTGCAGGGGGACCACAGAACACTGAAGCTTTCTTT. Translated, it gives CASSFAGGPQNTEAFF.